These T cell receptor beta chains were read from a single sample in a study of spatial heterogeneity in lung cancer. TCRdb re-derived calls from the 5' RACE reads in MiXCR, one entry per CDR3 protein. This table has almost 75,000 distinct CDR3 sequences, roughly 15% appearing once. Sequences were derived from PBMCs, sampled at surgery. These receptors all come from a male donor with early-stage non-small cell lung cancer. CDR3s include the opening cysteine and the closing phenylalanine or tryptophan. The D gene is left open where the match is weak. Clone sizes are given selectively: once, few, many, or a class where the clone is expanded.

>TRBV7-9|14|many|-|TRBJ1-4
TGTGCCAGCAGCTTTACACATCTTAATGAAAAACTGTTTTTT
CASSFTHLNEKLFF
>TRBV9|18|many|TRBD2|TRBJ2-1
TGTGCCAGCAGCGTCGGTAGCGGGAGCGGAACAAGAAACAATGAGCAGTTCTTC
CASSVGSGSGTRNNEQFF
>TRBV7-9|14|-|-|TRBJ2-7
TGTGCCAGCCAGCCGAACGGGTCCACCTGGGGGCAGTACTTC
CASQPNGSTWGQYF
>TRBV27|13|few|TRBD1|TRBJ2-7
TGTGCCAGCAGTCCAACAGGGGCCTACGAGCAGTACTTC
CASSPTGAYEQYF
>TRBV7-2|15|few|-|TRBJ2-1
TGTGCCAGCAGCTTAGGGGGGGCCACCTACAATGAGCAGTTCTTC
CASSLGGATYNEQFF
>TRBV9|17|-|TRBD1|TRBJ1-5
TGTGCCAGCAGCCCTTCGGACAGGGTGGGTCGGAATCAGCCCCAGCATTTT
CASSPSDRVGRNQPQHF
>TRBV5-1|15|once|TRBD1|TRBJ1-1
TGCGCCAGCAGCCCGCCGGGACAGGGTAGCACTGAAGCTTTCTTT
CASSPPGQGSTEAFF
>TRBV12-3/TRBV12-4|14|-|TRBD1|TRBJ1-1
TGTGCCAGCAGTTTTACAGGGGACCGCACTGAAGCTTTCTTT
CASSFTGDRTEAFF
>TRBV7-2|13|few|-|TRBJ1-1
TGTGCCAGCAGCTTAGGTGGCAGGACTGAAGCTTTCTTT
CASSLGGRTEAFF
>TRBV11-2|15|many|-|TRBJ2-4
TGTGCCAGCAGCTTATACGGGGAAGATCAAAACATTCAGTACTTC
CASSLYGEDQNIQYF
>TRBV27|16|once|-|TRBJ1-5
TGTGCCAGCAGTCCGATTGAGGCCTTTAGCAATCAGCCCCAGCATTTT
CASSPIEAFSNQPQHF
>TRBV20-1|18|many|TRBD2|TRBJ2-3
TGCAGTGCTAGCTTGCTAGCGGGACTAATCACTGGCACAGATACGCAGTATTTT
CSASLLAGLITGTDTQYF
>TRBV29-1|14|few|-|TRBJ1-1
TGCAGCGTTGCTGGGGCAGAGAAACACACTGAAGCTTTCTTT
CSVAGAEKHTEAFF
>TRBV6-2/TRBV6-3|13|few|-|TRBJ2-7
TGTGCCAGCAGTTACTTCACGGTGGACGAGCAGTACTTC
CASSYFTVDEQYF
>TRBV24-1|17|few|TRBD1|TRBJ2-2
TGTGCCACCAGTGATTTCCGACAGGGGCCCAACACCGGGGAGCTGTTTTTT
CATSDFRQGPNTGELFF
>TRBV19|15|-|-|TRBJ1-4
TGTGCCAGTAGTATCATGTTAAGGGGAGGAGAAAAACTGTTTTTT
CASSIMLRGGEKLFF
>TRBV20-1|15|-|-|TRBJ1-5
TGCAGTGCTAGAATACCCGAACTGGTCGATCAGCCCCAGCATTTT
CSARIPELVDQPQHF
>TRBV20-1|13|-|-|TRBJ2-7
TGCAGTGCTAGACCCCTAAGCTCCTACGAGCAGTACTTC
CSARPLSSYEQYF
>TRBV7-9|12|-|-|TRBJ1-4
TGTGCCAGCAGCTTAGGGAACCTGGAACTGTTTTTT
CASSLGNLELFF
>TRBV2|15|few|TRBD2|TRBJ2-1
TGTGCCAGCAGTCAGACTAGCGGGAGGTCCAATGAGCAGTTCTTC
CASSQTSGRSNEQFF
>TRBV15|14|-|-|TRBJ1-4
TGTGCCACCAGCAGAGGGGGAGGCAATGAAAAACTGTTTTTT
CATSRGGGNEKLFF
>TRBV3-1|16|-|TRBD2|TRBJ2-3
TGTGCCAGCAGCCAAGCGGGGACTAGCGTGACAGATACGCAGTATTTT
CASSQAGTSVTDTQYF
>TRBV5-8|13|many|-|TRBJ1-1
TGTGCCAGCAGCTTGATGGGGGGCACTGAAGCTTTCTTT
CASSLMGGTEAFF
>TRBV20-1|16|-|-|TRBJ1-2
TGCAGTGCTAGAGATGCCTCACGGGGGCCTAACTATGGCTACACCTTC
CSARDASRGPNYGYTF
>TRBV6-1|16|-|-|TRBJ2-6
TGTGCCAGCAGTAGTAGCGGCGGCTCTGGGGCCAACGTCCTGACTTTC
CASSSSGGSGANVLTF
>TRBV5-4|14|-|TRBD1|TRBJ1-1
TGTGCCAGCAAAACAGGGGAATTGAACACTGAAGCTTCCTTT
CASKTGELNTEASF
>TRBV5-4|16|-|TRBD1|TRBJ1-4
TGTGCCAGCAGCCGATCTGGCAGGGGGGCTAATGAAAAACTGTTTTTT
CASSRSGRGANEKLFF
>TRBV11-2|14|-|-|TRBJ1-4
TGTGCCAGCAGCCCCACCCGAGGGAGTGAAAAACTGTTTTTT
CASSPTRGSEKLFF
>TRBV7-2|15|-|TRBD1|TRBJ1-5
TGTGCCAGCAGCTTCGGGTCAGGGGGTGATCAGCCCCAGCATTTT
CASSFGSGGDQPQHF
>TRBV24-1|14|-|-|TRBJ2-7
TGTGCCACCAGTGATTCGGAGGGGCAGTACGAGCAGTACTTC
CATSDSEGQYEQYF
>TRBV5-4|15|few|-|TRBJ2-3
TGTGCCAGCAGCTTTCTTTCGATGGGGGGAGATACGCAGTATTTT
CASSFLSMGGDTQYF
>TRBV12-3/TRBV12-4|15|many|-|TRBJ2-2
TGTGCCAGCAGTTTAGGTCTGGGGTACACCGGGGAGCTGTTTTTT
CASSLGLGYTGELFF
>TRBV5-1|13|many|TRBD1|TRBJ2-7
TGCGCCAGCAGCCAGGGACAGACTTACGAGCAGTACTTC
CASSQGQTYEQYF
>TRBV7-2|14|few|TRBD2|TRBJ2-3
TGTGCCAGCAGCTTCGGACTAGCGGGAGATACGCAGTATTTT
CASSFGLAGDTQYF
>TRBV11-3|21|few|TRBD1|TRBJ2-1
TGTGCCAGCAGCCGTTCCTTATTCCTGGGACAGGGATCCCACTCGGGGGATGAGCAGTTCTTC
CASSRSLFLGQGSHSGDEQFF
>TRBV29-1|14|many|TRBD2|TRBJ2-7
TGCAGCACCCTCGGACTAGCGGGAGTCGACGAGCAGTACTTC
CSTLGLAGVDEQYF
>TRBV30|12|-|-|TRBJ1-1
TGTGCCTGGACTAGCCTGAACACTGAAGCTTTCTTT
CAWTSLNTEAFF
>TRBV10-2|12|many|TRBD1|TRBJ2-2
TGCGCCAGCGGGTGGACAGGGGGGGAGCTGTTTTTT
CASGWTGGELFF